This TCR beta chain was retrieved from a study of T-cell memory formation after mild COVID-19. Germline values: CDR1 SNHLY, CDR2 FYNNEI. The CDR3 length is 16 residues. Trimming shortened V by 5 bases and J by 0 bases, and 11 bases separated the two germline ends. TCRdb re-called the 5' RACE reads through MiXCR, storing one row per CDR3 protein. The table shows a few hundred thousand distinct CDR3 sequences, with less than 25% occurring only once. This chain links TRBV2 with TRBJ2-6; D is undetermined. Sequencing was performed on PBMCs or a T cell subset sorted from them (not recorded which). This receptor was identified in an adult woman who had mild COVID-19 (a few samples of this study predate the infection). Cell type and time point are not known. CDR3 residues: CASSPDTSSGANVLTF. CDR3 in DNA: TGTGCCAGCAGTCCCGACACGAGCTCTGGGGCCAACGTCCTGACTTTC.